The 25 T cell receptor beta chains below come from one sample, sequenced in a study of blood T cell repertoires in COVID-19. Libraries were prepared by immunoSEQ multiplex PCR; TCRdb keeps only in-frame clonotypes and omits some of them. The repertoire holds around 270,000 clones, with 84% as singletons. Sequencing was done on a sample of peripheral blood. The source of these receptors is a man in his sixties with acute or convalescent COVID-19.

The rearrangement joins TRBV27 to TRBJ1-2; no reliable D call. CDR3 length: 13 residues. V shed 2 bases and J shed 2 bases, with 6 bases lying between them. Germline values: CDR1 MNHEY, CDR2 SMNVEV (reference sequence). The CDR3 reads CASSLQENYGYTF. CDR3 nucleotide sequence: TGTGCCAGCAGTTTACAGGAAAACTATGGCTACACCTTC.

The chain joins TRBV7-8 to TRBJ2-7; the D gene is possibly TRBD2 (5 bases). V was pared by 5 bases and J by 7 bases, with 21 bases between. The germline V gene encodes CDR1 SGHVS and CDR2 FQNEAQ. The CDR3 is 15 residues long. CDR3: CASSPRVGLSGEQYF. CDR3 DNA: TGTGCCAGCAGCCCCCGAGTAGGCCTGTCGGGAGAGCAGTACTTC.

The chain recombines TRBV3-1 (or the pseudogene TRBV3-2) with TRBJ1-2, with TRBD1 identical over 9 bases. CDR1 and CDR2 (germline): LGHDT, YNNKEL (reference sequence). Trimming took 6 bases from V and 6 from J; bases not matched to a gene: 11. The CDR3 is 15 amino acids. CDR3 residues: CASRASDRGTHGYTF. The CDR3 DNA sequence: TGTGCCAGCAGAGCCTCGGACAGGGGAACGCATGGCTACACCTTC.

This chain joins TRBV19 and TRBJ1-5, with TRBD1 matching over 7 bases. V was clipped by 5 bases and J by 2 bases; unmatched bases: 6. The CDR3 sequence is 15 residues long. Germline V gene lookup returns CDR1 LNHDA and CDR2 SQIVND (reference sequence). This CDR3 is CASSWDRRGNQPQHF. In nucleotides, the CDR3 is TGTGCCAGTAGTTGGGACAGAAGAGGCAATCAGCCCCAGCATTTT.

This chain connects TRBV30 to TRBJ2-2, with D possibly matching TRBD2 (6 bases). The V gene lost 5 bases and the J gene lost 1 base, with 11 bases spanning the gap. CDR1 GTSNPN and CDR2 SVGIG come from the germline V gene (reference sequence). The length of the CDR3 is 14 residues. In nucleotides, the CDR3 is TGTGCCTGGTCCGGGACTTTGAACACCGGGGAGCTGTTTTTT. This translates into CAWSGTLNTGELFF.

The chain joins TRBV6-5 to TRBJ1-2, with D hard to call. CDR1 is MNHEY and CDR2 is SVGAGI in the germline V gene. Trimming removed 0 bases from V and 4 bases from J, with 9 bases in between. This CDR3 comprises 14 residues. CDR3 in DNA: TGTGCCAGCAGTTACTCGAGGGAATCCTATGGCTACACCTTC. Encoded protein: CASSYSRESYGYTF.

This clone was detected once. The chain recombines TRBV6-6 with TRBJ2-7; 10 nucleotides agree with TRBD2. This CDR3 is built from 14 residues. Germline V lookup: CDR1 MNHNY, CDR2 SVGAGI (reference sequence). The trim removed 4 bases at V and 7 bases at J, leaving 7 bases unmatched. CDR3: CASSSLAGTEEQYF. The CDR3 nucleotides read TGTGCCAGCAGTTCACTAGCGGGAACTGAGGAGCAGTACTTC.

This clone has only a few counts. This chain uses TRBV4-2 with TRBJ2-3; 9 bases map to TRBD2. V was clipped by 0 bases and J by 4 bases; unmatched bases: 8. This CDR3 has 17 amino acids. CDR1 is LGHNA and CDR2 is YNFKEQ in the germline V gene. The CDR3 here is CASSQDWSAGGSDTQYF. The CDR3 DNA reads TGTGCCAGCAGCCAAGATTGGTCCGCGGGAGGGTCAGATACGCAGTATTTT.

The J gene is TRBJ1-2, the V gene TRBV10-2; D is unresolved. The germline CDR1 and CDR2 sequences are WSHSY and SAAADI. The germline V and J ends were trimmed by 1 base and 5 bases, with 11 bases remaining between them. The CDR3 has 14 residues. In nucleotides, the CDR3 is TGCGCCAGCAGTGAGTGGGAGACCGAGTATGGCTACACCTTC. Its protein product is CASSEWETEYGYTF.

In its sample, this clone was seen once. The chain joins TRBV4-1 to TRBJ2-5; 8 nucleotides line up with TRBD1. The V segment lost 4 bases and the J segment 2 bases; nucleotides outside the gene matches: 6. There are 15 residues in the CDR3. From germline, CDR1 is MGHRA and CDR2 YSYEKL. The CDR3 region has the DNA TGCGCCAGCAGCCCAGGGGACAGGCGACAAGAGACCCAGTACTTC. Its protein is CASSPGDRRQETQYF.

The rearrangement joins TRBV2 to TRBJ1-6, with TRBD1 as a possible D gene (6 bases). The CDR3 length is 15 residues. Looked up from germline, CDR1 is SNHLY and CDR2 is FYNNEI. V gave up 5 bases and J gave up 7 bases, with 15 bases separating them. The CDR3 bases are TGTGCCAGCAGTTTGACCGGGACACCAAATTCACCCCTCCACTTT. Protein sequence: CASSLTGTPNSPLHF.

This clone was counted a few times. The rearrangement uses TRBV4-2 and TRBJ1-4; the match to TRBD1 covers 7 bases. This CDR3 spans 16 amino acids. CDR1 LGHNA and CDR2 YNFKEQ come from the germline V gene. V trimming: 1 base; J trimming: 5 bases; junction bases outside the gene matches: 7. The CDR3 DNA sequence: TGTGCCAGCAGCCAAGTAGGGACAGAAGAGAATGAAAAACTGTTTTTT. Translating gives CASSQVGTEENEKLFF.

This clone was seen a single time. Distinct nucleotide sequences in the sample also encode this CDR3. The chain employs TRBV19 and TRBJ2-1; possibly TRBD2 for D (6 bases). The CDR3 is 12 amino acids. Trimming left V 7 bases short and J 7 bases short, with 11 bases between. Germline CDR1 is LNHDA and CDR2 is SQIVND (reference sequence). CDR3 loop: CASTSGGNEQFF. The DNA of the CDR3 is TGTGCCAGTACCTCTGGAGGGAATGAGCAGTTCTTC.

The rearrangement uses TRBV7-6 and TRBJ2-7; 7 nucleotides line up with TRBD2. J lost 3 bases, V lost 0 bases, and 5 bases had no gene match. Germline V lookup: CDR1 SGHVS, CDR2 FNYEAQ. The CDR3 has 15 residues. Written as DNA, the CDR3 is TGTGCCAGCAGCTTAGCGGCTAGCGGTCTCTACGAGCAGTACTTC. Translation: CASSLAASGLYEQYF.

The CDR3 region is CASSIFGAVVQETQYF. Here the CDR3 DNA reads TGTGCCAGTAGTATTTTTGGGGCAGTAGTCCAAGAGACCCAGTACTTC. This chain links TRBV19 with TRBJ2-5, with D possibly matching TRBD1 (5 bases). Germline-derived CDR1 and CDR2 are LNHDA and SQIVND (reference sequence). The V gene lost 3 bases and the J gene lost 1 base, with 15 bases spanning the gap. There are 16 residues in the CDR3.

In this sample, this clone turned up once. The chain's CDR3 is CAELAGGHTQYF. Here the CDR3 DNA reads TGTGCCGAACTAGCGGGGGGCCATACGCAGTATTTT. The rearrangement joins TRBV27 to TRBJ2-3, with 12 bases matching TRBD2. Germline values: CDR1 MNHEY, CDR2 SMNVEV (reference sequence). CDR3 length equals 12 residues. V gave up 11 bases and J gave up 7 bases; unmatched junction bases: 4.

Here the CDR3 reads CASSPGTGGVYQPQHF. In DNA form, the CDR3 reads TGTGCCAGCTCACCAGGTACAGGGGGCGTTTATCAGCCCCAGCATTTT. V is TRBV18 and J is TRBJ1-5, with 9 bases aligning to TRBD1. V was clipped by 2 bases and J by 5 bases; unmatched bases: 7. Germline V gene data show CDR1 as KGHSH and CDR2 as LQKENI. CDR3 size: 16 residues.

CDR3 bases: TGTGCCAGCAGATCCGACAGGGTCGGTGAGCAGTTCTTC. This sequence encodes CASRSDRVGEQFF. This chain uses TRBV5-4 with TRBJ2-1; 7 nucleotides agree with TRBD1. Germline trimming cut 5 bases from V and 9 bases from J; bases unmatched to any gene: 8. CDR3 length equals 13 residues. The V gene's germline CDR1 is SGHNT and CDR2 YYREEE (reference sequence).

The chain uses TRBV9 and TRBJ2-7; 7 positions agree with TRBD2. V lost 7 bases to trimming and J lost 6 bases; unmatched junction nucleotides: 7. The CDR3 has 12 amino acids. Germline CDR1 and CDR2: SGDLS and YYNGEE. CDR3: CASATPGGEQYF. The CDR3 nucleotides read TGTGCCAGCGCCACCCCGGGGGGCGAGCAGTACTTC.

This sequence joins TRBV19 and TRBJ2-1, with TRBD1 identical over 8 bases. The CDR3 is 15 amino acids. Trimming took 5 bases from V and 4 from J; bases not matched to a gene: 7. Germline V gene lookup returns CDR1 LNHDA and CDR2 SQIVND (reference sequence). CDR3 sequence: CASSPGTGGYNEQFF. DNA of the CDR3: TGTGCCAGTAGTCCCGGGACAGGCGGTTACAATGAGCAGTTCTTC.

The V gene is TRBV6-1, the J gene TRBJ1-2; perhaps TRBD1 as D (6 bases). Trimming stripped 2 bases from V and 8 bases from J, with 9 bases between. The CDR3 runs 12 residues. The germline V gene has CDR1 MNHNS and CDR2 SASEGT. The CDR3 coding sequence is TGTGCCAGCAGTGAAAACAGGGACGGCTACACCTTC. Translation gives CASSENRDGYTF.

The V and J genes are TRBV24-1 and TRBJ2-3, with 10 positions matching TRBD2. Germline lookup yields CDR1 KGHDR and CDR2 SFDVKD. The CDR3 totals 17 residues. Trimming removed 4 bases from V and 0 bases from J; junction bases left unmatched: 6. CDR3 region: CATSDSLAGGSTDTQYF. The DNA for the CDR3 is TGTGCCACCAGTGACTCCTTAGCGGGGGGTAGCACAGATACGCAGTATTTT.

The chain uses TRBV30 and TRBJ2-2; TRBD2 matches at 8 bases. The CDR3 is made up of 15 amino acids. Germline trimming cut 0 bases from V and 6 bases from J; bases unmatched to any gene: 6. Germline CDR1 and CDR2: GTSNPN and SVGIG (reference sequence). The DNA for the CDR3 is TGTGCCTGGAGTGTACAAGAGACTAGCGCCGGGGAGCTGTTTTTT. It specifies CAWSVQETSAGELFF. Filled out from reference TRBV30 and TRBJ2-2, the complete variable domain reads SQTIHQWPATLVQPVGSPLSLECTVEGTSNPNLYWYRQAAGRGLQLLFYSVGIGQISSEVPQNLSASRPQDRQFILSSKKLLLSDSGFYLCAWSVQETSAGELFFGEGSRLTVL.

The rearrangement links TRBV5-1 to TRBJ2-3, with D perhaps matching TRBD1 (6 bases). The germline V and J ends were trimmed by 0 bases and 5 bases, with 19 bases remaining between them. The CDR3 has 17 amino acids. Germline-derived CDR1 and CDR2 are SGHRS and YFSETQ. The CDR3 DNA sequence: TGCGCCAGCAGCTTGGTAGAAGACAGGCACGTTGGAGATACGCAGTATTTT. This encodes CASSLVEDRHVGDTQYF.

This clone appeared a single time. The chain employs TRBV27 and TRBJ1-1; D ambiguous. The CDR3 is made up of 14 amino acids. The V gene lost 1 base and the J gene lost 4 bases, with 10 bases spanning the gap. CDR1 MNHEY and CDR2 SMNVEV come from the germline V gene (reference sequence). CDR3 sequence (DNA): TGTGCCAGCAGTTTATATTCTGGGCTCACTGAAGCTTTCTTT. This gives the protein CASSLYSGLTEAFF.